This record concerns one T cell receptor (beta chain) sequence. This clonotype was recorded at least ten times. One base away there is no much larger clone; base qualities are not given. The sample belongs to a study of T cells after yellow fever vaccination (dated by TCRdb to the late 2010s). Background for the entire study: Memory subsets (EM, EMRA, CM and Tscm) were sorted on a BD FACS Aria III using CD3, CD45RA, CCR7 and CD95 staining. The SMART-Seq v4 Ultra Low Input RNA kit was used to prepare libraries from fractions with low cell numbers. To track T-cell clones before and after primary and booster YFV17D yellow fever vaccination, bulk TCR alpha and beta repertoires were sequenced longitudinally. The cohort comprised two healthy male donors, one aged 18 to 30 and one aged 30 to 40 years. Blood was drawn at multiple timepoints before and after primary and secondary immunization, with bulk PBMC replicates and cell subsets isolated. Memory subsets were sorted on days 0, 15 and 45 and at 18 months after primary vaccination, and on days 0, 15 and 45 after the 30-year booster. General study outcomes and caveats: After the booster, most of the clones that had expanded following primary vaccination were detected again (roughly 97% of CD4 and around 90% of CD8), which suggests that memory was broadly maintained. Only a couple of donors were included in the study, so the extent to which the findings can be generalized is limited. A small share of clonotypes was detected in both CD4 and CD8 compartments, with the overlap likely arising from convergent recombination. Compared with the primary T-cell response, the secondary T-cell response was weaker but faster, peaking on day 5 rather than day 15. Computational filtering was required because FACS-sorted repertoires could contain abundant contaminating clonotypes from the bulk population. In the sorted memory subsets on day 0, nearly all of the vaccine-responding clonotypes fell below detection.

The sample's treatment or condition, from its label and the paper: live attenuated yellow fever vaccine strain. A standard Ficoll-Paque protocol was used to isolate PBMCs from peripheral blood. For sorted memory subsets, RNA extraction was done with the RNeasy Micro Kit. Trimming removed 6 bases from V and 7 bases from J, leaving 9 bases between the germline ends. The CDR3, cysteine through phenylalanine, is 11 amino acids long. Just CDR3 DNA is preserved here, 33 bases in frame from base 1. TCRdb lists the instrument as Illumina NovaSeq 6000. TCR cDNA was synthesized by 5'RACE template switching, which introduced a universal primer site and unique molecular identifiers. Priming for cDNA synthesis came from both the TCR alpha and TCR beta constant segments. Two PCR steps were used to amplify libraries, with sample barcodes and sequencing adapters being added in the second step. Sequencing of the libraries was done on either Illumina HiSeq 2500 (2x100 bp) or NovaSeq (2x150 bp). The authors' pipeline ran thus. MIGEC handled demultiplexing of reads and collapsing into UMI consensus sequences, while MiXCR performed V(D)J alignment. Vaccine-responding clonotypes were identified with edgeR using replicate PBMC samples, with FDR below 0.01 and a log2 fold change above 5 up to day 15 being required. Each bulk clonotype was labeled CD4 or CD8 based on which sequenced repertoire, CD4 or CD8, contained the clonotype at higher abundance. To estimate how each clone was distributed across memory phenotypes, clonotype frequencies in memory subsets were weighted by FACS-sorted cell numbers. TCRdb's own reprocessing of the public reads used fastp at Q25 and MiXCR and kept productive beta chains. Rows merge per CDR3 protein into single entries with the most common DNA and genes. For this entry, the V and J calls and clone size follow TCRdb and not the study's own pipeline. The sample table holds around 25,000 distinct CDR3 sequences, of which over 3.5% were seen once. The ten largest clones add up to about 39% of the sample.

Sequences were derived from PBMCs, either bulk or a sorted T-cell subset (CD4+, CD8+, memory, or dextramer-sorted; not recorded which), sampled on the day of the yellow fever booster vaccination. Recombination joined TRBV12-3 or TRBV12-4 with TRBJ1-1; no D segment can be confidently identified. This sequence was found in a man aged 18 to 30 who received the YFV17D yellow fever vaccine. The CDR3 corresponds to CASRWRFEAFF. The DNA is as follows: TGTGCCAGCAGATGGCGGTTTGAAGCTTTCTTT.